Shown below are 32 T cell receptor beta chains from a single sample sequenced in a study of molecular identifiers for immune sequencing clone quantification (dated by TCRdb to 2017 to 2018). Library preparation employed PCR. Sequencing used a NextSeq 500. TCRdb trimmed the raw reads at Q25, called clones with MiXCR and kept productive beta chains. Each record represents a unique CDR3 protein, reported with the most common genes and DNA among its rows. The sample contains some 97,000 distinct CDR3 sequences, roughly 38% of them found a single time. Around 4% of the sample rests with the top ten. The specimen sequenced was naive CD8+ T cells from blood, with Jurkat cell RNA spiked in. Explained via the paper, the cell subset or site label denotes: FACS-sorted CD8+CD4-CCR7+CD45RA+ naive T cells. The receptors were sampled from a human donor in good health. Some libraries in this study had Jurkat cell RNA spiked in.

This clonotype has a count of ten or more. This chain links TRBV28 with TRBJ2-7; 8 nucleotides match TRBD2. Trimming at V came to 10 bases and at J to 3 bases, leaving 8 bases not matched to a gene. This CDR3 region has 13 residues. The germline gives CDR1 MDHEN, CDR2 SYDVKM. CDR3 nucleotides: TGTGCCACCGAGACTAGCGTACGCTACGAGCAGTACTTC. This gives the protein CATETSVRYEQYF. Complete variable domain (other parts from reference TRBV28 and TRBJ2-7): DVKVTQSSRYLVKRTGEKVFLECVQDMDHENMFWYRQDPGLGLRLIYFSYDVKMKEKGDIPEGYSVSREKKERFSLILESASTNQTSMYLCATETSVRYEQYFGPGTRLTVT.

This clonotype was found many times. The V gene is TRBV5-1, the J gene TRBJ2-2; D not resolved. Germline CDR1 and CDR2: SGHRS and YFSETQ. The CDR3 has 15 residues. Trimming left V 1 base short and J 5 bases short, with 12 bases between. The CDR3 DNA reads as TGCGCCAGCAGCTTGTTCCCGGAGTTGACCGGGGAGCTGTTTTTT. It encodes CASSLFPELTGELFF.

The rearrangement uses TRBV5-6 and TRBJ2-1; D may be TRBD2 (6 bases). The CDR3 consists of 17 residues. Germline V CDR1 and CDR2: SGHDT, YYEEEE. V was pared by 3 bases and J by 12 bases, with 28 bases between. CDR3 loop: CASSSLLGGDHTILQFF. CDR3 nucleotide sequence: TGTGCCAGCAGCTCCTTGTTGGGGGGAGACCATACAATTTTGCAGTTCTTC. The whole variable domain, remainder taken from reference TRBV5-6 and TRBJ2-1, is DAGVTQSPTHLIKTRGQQVTLRCSPKSGHDTVSWYQQALGQGPQFIFQYYEEEERQRGNFPDRFSGHQFPNYSSELNVNALLLGDSALYLCASSSLLGGDHTILQFFGPGTRLTVL.

V usage is TRBV21-1 and J usage is TRBJ1-4; TRBD1, the table's D call, lacks a check against the DNA. TRBV21-1 is deemed a pseudogene. The CDR3 totals 15 residues. CDR3 DNA: TGTGCCAGCAGTCGTGGGGAACAAAACAGGGAAAAACTGTTTTTT. This codes for CASSRGEQNREKLFF.

In this sample, this clonotype turned up a few times. No conserved phenylalanine or tryptophan is present at the end of the CDR3, so a read error is the likely explanation. The chain employs TRBV7-9 and TRBJ1-3; D gene unclear. With 8 bases removed from V and 4 bases from J, the gap between germline ends came to 6 bases. From germline, CDR1 is SEHNR and CDR2 FQNEAQ (reference sequence). This CDR3 contains 11 residues. The CDR3: CASYTGNTIYI. The CDR3 region has the DNA TGTGCCAGCTATACCGGAAACACCATATATATT.

This clonotype has only one observation. The chain employs TRBV28 and TRBJ1-1; the match to TRBD1 covers 9 bases. Germline values: CDR1 MDHEN, CDR2 SYDVKM. The CDR3 loop spans 13 amino acids. V trimming: 3 bases; J trimming: 12 bases; junction bases outside the gene matches: 8. CDR3 loop: CASSFSQGAETFF. Here the CDR3 DNA reads TGTGCCAGCAGTTTCTCACAGGGGGCGGAAACTTTCTTT.

The chain links TRBV6-2 or TRBV6-3 to TRBJ1-1; unclear D gene. Per germline, CDR1 MNHEY and CDR2 SVGEGT. Trimming removed 4 bases at V and 0 bases at J, with 9 bases between. The CDR3 has 14 amino acids. Here the CDR3 reads CASSFQRLNTEAFF. DNA of the CDR3: TGTGCCAGCAGTTTCCAGAGATTGAACACTGAAGCTTTCTTT.

The chain uses TRBV15 and TRBJ2-3, with D tentatively TRBD2 (5 bases). V lost 4 bases and J lost 3, with 14 bases in between. This CDR3 has 15 amino acids. Germline CDR1 and CDR2: LNHNV and YYDKDF (reference sequence). The CDR3 spells CATSKIATTTDTQYF. CDR3 nucleotides: TGTGCCACCAGCAAAATTGCGACTACTACAGATACGCAGTATTTT.

The gene calls are TRBV4-1 and TRBJ2-7; D is ambiguous. V lost 0 bases, J lost 6 bases, and 9 bases lay in between. This CDR3 has 13 amino acids. The germline CDR1 and CDR2 sequences are MGHRA and YSYEKL. The CDR3: CASSQDRCGEQYF. For the CDR3, the DNA is TGCGCCAGCAGCCAAGATCGGTGCGGCGAGCAGTACTTC.

This clonotype was seen ten or more times. The rearrangement uses TRBV2 and TRBJ1-5, with D unclear. V gave up 3 bases and J gave up 1 base, with 10 bases separating them. Germline lookup yields CDR1 SNHLY and CDR2 FYNNEI. CDR3 length equals 15 residues. The CDR3 here is CASSEMVWSNQPQHF. Here the CDR3 DNA reads TGTGCCAGCAGTGAGATGGTGTGGAGCAATCAGCCCCAGCATTTT.

The chain links TRBV27 to TRBJ2-7, with a possible D match to TRBD2 (7 bases). Germline V CDR1 and CDR2: MNHEY, SMNVEV (reference sequence). The CDR3 has 16 amino acids. The V and J ends lost 5 bases and 0 bases respectively, with 17 bases between them. For the CDR3, the DNA is TGTGCCAGCAGTGTAAGCCGGGGGGCCCTCTCCTACGAGCAGTACTTC. Protein sequence: CASSVSRGALSYEQYF.

Of note for this clonotype: Since a much larger clone is just one base distant, this may be a read error. The chain has TRBV20-1 and TRBJ2-3, with a weak D call TRBD1 (5 bases). Germline V gene data show CDR1 as DFQATT and CDR2 as SNEGSKA (reference sequence). The CDR3 extends over 11 amino acids. The CDR3 bases are TGCAGTGCTGACACCACAGGTACGCAGTATTTT. It encodes CSADTTGTQYF.

Notes on this clonotype: One base away lies a much larger clone, so this may be a sequencing read error. The chain carries TRBV6-6 and TRBJ1-1; TRBD1 matches 9 bases. The V gene's germline CDR1 is MNHNY and CDR2 SVGAGI (reference sequence). This CDR3 has 15 amino acids. CDR3 DNA sequence: TGTGCCAGCAGTTATGGGACAGGGATTAACACTGAAGCTTACTTT. This encodes CASSYGTGINTEAYF.

The chain carries TRBV3-1 and TRBJ2-1, with TRBD2 matching over 11 bases. The CDR3 covers 17 residues. Germline loops: CDR1 LGHDT, CDR2 YNNKEL (reference sequence). The ends lost 0 bases at V and 4 bases at J; junction bases unmatched: 5. CDR3: CASSQEGGLAVYNEQFF. CDR3 nucleotide sequence: TGTGCCAGCAGCCAAGAGGGGGGACTAGCGGTTTACAATGAGCAGTTCTTC.

This chain connects TRBV27 to TRBJ2-7; 14 nucleotides agree with TRBD2. V gave up 6 bases and J gave up 10 bases; unmatched junction bases: 5. In germline, CDR1 is MNHEY, CDR2 SMNVEV (reference sequence). CDR3 size: 13 residues. This CDR3 reads CASRTGTSGSQYF. The CDR3 bases are TGTGCCAGCAGAACCGGGACTAGCGGGAGCCAGTACTTC.

This rearrangement joins TRBV4-1 to TRBJ2-1, with a weak D call TRBD1 (5 bases). Germline CDR1 is MGHRA and CDR2 is YSYEKL. CDR3 length: 15 amino acids. The V gene lost 6 bases and the J gene lost 8 bases, with 20 bases spanning the gap. This chain's CDR3 is CASRHDSLLTHEQFF. The CDR3 DNA follows: TGCGCCAGCAGACACGACAGCCTACTCACCCATGAGCAGTTCTTC.

The chain uses TRBV5-6 and TRBJ2-7; 10 nucleotides line up with TRBD1. J lost 5 bases, V lost 0 bases, and 14 bases had no gene match. Per germline, CDR1 SGHDT and CDR2 YYEEEE. There are 18 residues in the CDR3. CDR3 protein: CASSLDFGRDRGWNEQYF. The CDR3 DNA follows: TGTGCCAGCAGCTTGGATTTTGGTAGGGACAGGGGTTGGAACGAGCAGTACTTC.

This clonotype occurred many times. The rearrangement uses TRBV10-3 and TRBJ1-5; D ambiguous. The CDR3 is 13 residues long. CDR1 is ENHRY, CDR2 SYGVKD, per germline. The V and J ends lost 2 bases and 6 bases respectively, with 8 bases between them. CDR3 loop: CAISEGASQPQHF. In DNA form, the CDR3 reads TGTGCCATCAGTGAGGGTGCGAGTCAGCCCCAGCATTTT.

As concerns this clonotype: A clone one base away is much larger, so this may be a read error. The chain couples TRBV7-7 to TRBJ2-1, with D possibly called TRBD1 or TRBD2 (5 bases each). The CDR3 has 15 amino acids. The germline V gene encodes CDR1 SSHAT and CDR2 FNYEAQ (reference sequence). The CDR3 is CASSLAAGTHNELFF. CDR3 nucleotide sequence: TGTGCTAGCAGCTTAGCCGCCGGGACCCATAATGAGCTGTTCTTC.

Regarding this clonotype: This may arise from a read error, as a much more abundant clone is one base away. A read error is likely, as this CDR3 ends without the conserved phenylalanine or tryptophan. The chain couples TRBV9 to TRBJ2-7; perhaps D is TRBD1 or TRBD2 (5 bases each). Germline assignment: CDR1 SGDLS and CDR2 YYNGEE. This CDR3 contains 13 residues. Trimming shortened V by 3 bases and J by 5 bases, and 12 bases separated the two germline ends. CDR3 sequence reads: CASSAGTSNEQYY. DNA of the CDR3: TGTGCCAGCAGCGCGGGGACGTCCAACGAGCAGTACTAC.

The sample holds many counts of this clonotype. V usage is TRBV27 and J usage is TRBJ1-2; no firm D call. CDR3 length equals 14 residues. Germline CDR1 reads MNHEY; CDR2 reads SMNVEV (reference sequence). Trimming removed 4 bases at V and 4 bases at J, with 13 bases between. The CDR3 sequence is CASSSTGVAYGYTF. Written as DNA, the CDR3 is TGTGCCAGCAGTTCAACCGGGGTGGCCTATGGCTACACCTTC.

In this sample, this clonotype turned up a few times. The gene calls are TRBV5-6 and TRBJ2-4; 10 nucleotides match TRBD1. CDR1 SGHDT and CDR2 YYEEEE come from the germline V gene. The CDR3 is 15 residues long. Germline trimming cut 3 bases from V and 5 bases from J; bases unmatched to any gene: 5. CDR3 in DNA: TGTGCCAGCAGCTCAACCGGGACAGGGGAAAACATTCAGTACTTC. Amino acid sequence: CASSSTGTGENIQYF.

This sequence joins TRBV29-1 and TRBJ2-7; D uncertain. CDR1 and CDR2 (germline): SQVTM, ANQGSEA. Trimming cost V 0 bases and J 2 bases, with 5 bases left between them. CDR3 length: 12 residues. The CDR3: CSVEDNAYEQYF. The CDR3 bases are TGCAGCGTTGAAGATAACGCCTACGAGCAGTACTTC.

This clonotype was counted between two and nine times. The rearrangement uses TRBV4-3 and TRBJ2-1; 9 nucleotides match TRBD2. CDR3 length: 17 residues. Germline V gene lookup returns CDR1 LGHNA and CDR2 YSLEER. V was pared by 2 bases and J by 4 bases, with 9 bases of the junction left unmatched. The CDR3 bases are TGCGCCAGCAGCCAAACAGTTCTAGCGGGAAGGTACAATGAGCAGTTCTTC. Its protein product is CASSQTVLAGRYNEQFF.

V usage is TRBV19 and J usage is TRBJ1-5; a possible D gene is TRBD1 (6 bases). This CDR3 comprises 11 residues. CDR1 and CDR2 (germline): LNHDA, SQIVND (reference sequence). CDR3 region: CAGGSYQPQHF. DNA of the CDR3: TGTGCGGGGGGCTCCTATCAGCCCCAGCATTTT. Full variable domain (outside the CDR3, taken from reference TRBV19 and TRBJ1-5): DGGITQSPKYLFRKEGQNVTLSCEQNLNHDAMYWYRQDPGQGLRLIYYSQIVNDFQKGDIAEGYSVSREKKESFPLTVTSAQKNPTAFYLCAGGSYQPQHFGDGTRLSIL.

This chain connects TRBV10-3 to TRBJ2-4; the D gene could be TRBD1 or TRBD2 (7 bases each). CDR3 length equals 13 residues. V was shortened by 5 bases and J by 8 bases, with 13 bases between the two germline ends. Germline values: CDR1 ENHRY, CDR2 SYGVKD. The CDR3 loop is CAISLRGGDIQYF. For the CDR3, the DNA is TGTGCCATCAGTCTCAGGGGGGGAGACATTCAGTACTTC.

On this clonotype itself: One end of the junction varies from germline; a read error may be responsible. In DNA form, the CDR3 reads TGTGTCAGCAGCTTGGGACCGCCATCCTACGAGCAGTACTTC. This encodes CVSSLGPPSYEQYF. The chain employs TRBV13 and TRBJ2-7; D tentatively reads TRBD1 or TRBD2 (5 bases each). Per the germline V gene, CDR1 is PRHDT and CDR2 is FYEKMQ (reference sequence). This CDR3 comprises 14 residues.

Regarding this clonotype: A much larger clonotype is one base distant, so this may be a read error. This chain connects TRBV28 to TRBJ1-5; D perhaps matches TRBD1 (5 bases). The germline V gene encodes CDR1 MDHEN and CDR2 SYDVKM. The CDR3 spans 14 residues. CDR3 DNA: TGTGCCAGCAATTTAAGGTGGGGCAATCAGCCCCAGAATTTT. Its translation: CASNLRWGNQPQNF.

This chain links TRBV11-3 with TRBJ1-1, with TRBD1 matching over 12 bases. Germline V gene lookup returns CDR1 SGHNT and CDR2 YENEEA. V was clipped by 5 bases and J by 3 bases; unmatched bases: 13. The CDR3 consists of 18 residues. In nucleotides, the CDR3 is TGTGCCAGCAGCCCTGGCCGGGACAGGGGGCGCGGAGACACTGAAGCTTTCTTT. Its translation is CASSPGRDRGRGDTEAFF.

In its sample, this clonotype was seen a few times. The gene calls are TRBV19 and TRBJ2-3, with TRBD2 matching 10 bases. The germline gives CDR1 LNHDA, CDR2 SQIVND (reference sequence). V shed 5 bases and J 2 bases; nucleotides not matched to a gene: 10. There are 17 residues in the CDR3. CDR3 in DNA: TGTGCCAGTAGTCTTCCCCCACTAGCGGGGTCCACAGATACGCAGTATTTT. Translation gives CASSLPPLAGSTDTQYF. Complete variable domain (other parts from reference TRBV19 and TRBJ2-3): DGGITQSPKYLFRKEGQNVTLSCEQNLNHDAMYWYRQDPGQGLRLIYYSQIVNDFQKGDIAEGYSVSREKKESFPLTVTSAQKNPTAFYLCASSLPPLAGSTDTQYFGPGTRLTVL.

This clonotype came up a few times. The J gene is TRBJ2-3, the V gene TRBV4-2; unclear D gene. V gave up 1 base and J gave up 4 bases, with 9 bases separating them. The CDR3 length is 14 residues. The germline V gene encodes CDR1 LGHNA and CDR2 YNFKEQ. The CDR3 is CASSQGLLADTQYF. CDR3 DNA sequence: TGTGCCAGCAGCCAAGGTCTACTCGCAGATACGCAGTATTTT.

This clonotype was observed at least ten times. V is TRBV6-2 or TRBV6-3 and J is TRBJ2-7, with a tentative D call TRBD1 (5 bases). The CDR3 consists of 12 residues. V was trimmed by 6 bases and J by 3 bases, leaving 9 bases between them. The germline V gene encodes CDR1 MNHEY and CDR2 SVGEGT. The CDR3 is CASSPRDYEQYF. Written as DNA, the CDR3 is TGTGCCAGCAGCCCCAGGGACTACGAGCAGTACTTC.